This T cell receptor (beta chain) is drawn from a study of shared clonotypes between healthy human individuals. Turning to the study itself: Plates per donor: three CD4 naive, three CD4 memory, two CD8 naive, one CD8 memory.

Looked up from germline, CDR1 is MNHEY and CDR2 is SMNVEV (reference sequence). CDR3 length equals 14 residues. The ends were cut back, 8 bases at V and 5 bases at J, with 18 bases in the middle. Sequencing used immunoSEQ multiplex PCR; TCRdb keeps in-frame clones, though not all of them. Of roughly 2.2 million clones listed, roughly 92% are singletons. The clonotype was recovered from a man aged 18 to 29 in good health. Some clones in this sample may be carry-over from other donors' samples. Sequencing input: naive CD4+ T cells from PBMCs. Subset denoted: CD45RA+ positively selected. The rearrangement uses TRBV27 and TRBJ2-5, with unresolved D. Here the CDR3 DNA reads TGTGCCAGCTCAAGAGGACGATTTCCCGAGACCCAGTACTTC. Protein product: CASSRGRFPETQYF.